This TCR beta chain came from a study of blood T cell repertoires in COVID-19. Per the germline V gene, CDR1 is MNHEY and CDR2 is SMNVEV (reference sequence). The CDR3 extends over 14 amino acids. The junction had 3 bases not matched to a gene; V was cut back by 4 bases and J by 6 bases. TCRdb keeps only in-frame clones here, not all; method: immunoSEQ multiplex PCR. The data contain fewer than 200,000 clones, about four fifths of them singletons. V usage is TRBV27 and J usage is TRBJ2-2; 9 bases align to TRBD2. This receptor was obtained from a woman of 80 years or more with COVID-19, enrolled during active disease. The source material was peripheral blood. The DNA of the CDR3 is TGTGCCAGCAGTTGGGGACTAGCCTCCGGGGAGCTGTTTTTT. Protein sequence: CASSWGLASGELFF.